This T cell receptor (beta chain) was identified in a study of T cell responses to AZD1222 COVID-19 vaccine. The V gene's germline CDR1 is SGHTA and CDR2 FQGNSA. This CDR3 is 15 amino acids long. J was trimmed by 5 bases and V by 5 bases; bases with no gene match: 10. Libraries were prepared by immunoSEQ multiplex PCR; TCRdb keeps only in-frame clonotypes and omits some of them. The sample lists about 130,000 clones; under 95% were seen once. This clone was recorded once. The target antigen is unknown. General observations from the study: The study reported that nearly half of spike-specific TCRs target unmutated variant regions.

The receptor was derived from an adult in good health. This chain connects TRBV7-2 to TRBJ2-5; 8 bases match TRBD2. The input for sequencing was peripheral blood, taken on day 0 of AZD1222 vaccination. CDR3 loop: CASSRAGGAGETQYF. The CDR3 region has the DNA TGTGCCAGCAGCCGTGCCGGGGGGGCGGGGGAGACCCAGTACTTC.